Below are 25 T cell receptor beta chains sequenced from a single sample in a study of cytomegalovirus exposure and HLA in healthy donors. Both 60 Vbeta primers and 13 Jbeta primers went into the PCR. Clones were read by immunoSEQ multiplex PCR, and TCRdb kept only the in-frame ones, dropping some. Here the sample spans around 200,000 clones, about three quarters being singletons. Input material: PBMCs. The receptors come from a male donor in good health and CMV-seronegative.

This chain uses TRBV30 with TRBJ2-5; 8 nucleotides align to TRBD2. This CDR3 is 12 amino acids long. J was trimmed by 2 bases and V by 4 bases; bases with no gene match: 0. From germline, CDR1 is GTSNPN and CDR2 SVGIG (reference sequence). This chain's CDR3 is CAWTSGQETQYF. For the CDR3, the DNA is TGTGCCTGGACTAGCGGGCAAGAGACCCAGTACTTC.

The DNA of the CDR3 is TGCGCCACTCAGCGTGTGGCATATAATTCACCCCTCCACTTT. This codes for CATQRVAYNSPLHF. This chain joins TRBV4-3 and TRBJ1-6; no definite D call. The CDR3 extends over 14 amino acids. Trimming took 10 bases from V and 4 from J, leaving 14 bases between them. Germline V CDR1 and CDR2: LGHNA, YSLEER.

The chain employs TRBV19 and TRBJ1-2; possible D gene TRBD1, 5 bases. V gave up 8 bases and J gave up 1 base, with 5 bases separating them. The CDR3 runs 11 residues. The V gene's germline CDR1 is LNHDA and CDR2 SQIVND (reference sequence). The DNA of the CDR3 is TGTGCCAGTCAGGGTAACTATGGCTACACCTTC. It is translated as CASQGNYGYTF.

This chain joins TRBV27 and TRBJ1-6; D call uncertain. V was trimmed by 3 bases and J by 9 bases, leaving 6 bases between them. Germline V gene sequence: CDR1 MNHEY, CDR2 SMNVEV (reference sequence). The CDR3 totals 12 residues. The CDR3 DNA sequence: TGTGCCAGCAGTTTCCCTTTTTCACCCCTCCACTTT. It encodes CASSFPFSPLHF.

V is TRBV5-1 and J is TRBJ1-6, with 8 bases lining up with TRBD1. The CDR3 has 14 residues. The V gene's germline CDR1 is SGHRS and CDR2 YFSETQ. The V gene end was trimmed by 5 bases and the J gene end by 8 bases; junction bases not matched to a gene: 6. The chain's CDR3 is CASRADREDSPLHF. DNA for the CDR3: TGCGCCAGCAGAGCGGACAGGGAAGATTCACCCCTCCACTTT.

The J gene is TRBJ1-1, the V gene TRBV5-1, with D perhaps TRBD1 (6 bases). The germline V and J ends were trimmed by 1 base and 7 bases, with 14 bases remaining between them. The CDR3 loop spans 14 amino acids. Germline loops: CDR1 SGHRS, CDR2 YFSETQ. CDR3 sequence: CASSLQGLGDEAFF. The CDR3 nucleotides read TGCGCCAGCAGCTTGCAGGGGCTTGGGGATGAAGCTTTCTTT.

This rearrangement joins TRBV5-1 to TRBJ2-2; D uncertain. The germline V gene has CDR1 SGHRS and CDR2 YFSETQ. This CDR3 is 15 amino acids long. The germline V and J ends were trimmed by 4 bases and 0 bases, with 10 bases remaining between them. DNA of the CDR3: TGCGCCAGCAGCCTTGACACGGCGAACACCGGGGAGCTGTTTTTT. It translates to CASSLDTANTGELFF.

The chain couples TRBV6-5 to TRBJ2-5, with D possibly matching TRBD2 (5 bases). Germline CDR1 reads MNHEY; CDR2 reads SVGAGI. The CDR3 is 12 residues long. Trimming removed 6 bases from V and 4 bases from J, with 9 bases in between. The CDR3 region has the DNA TGTGCCAGCAGCCCGGGGTTAGAGACCCAGTACTTC. It encodes CASSPGLETQYF.

The chain combines TRBV6-5 with TRBJ1-1, with D maybe TRBD1 (5 bases). V was cut by 6 bases and J by 6 bases, with 20 bases left in between. This CDR3 contains 15 residues. Germline lookup yields CDR1 MNHEY and CDR2 SVGAGI. CDR3 nucleotides: TGTGCCAGCAGAGGGGTCGGACGCCTCTTTGCTGAAGCTTTCTTT. It is translated as CASRGVGRLFAEAFF.

This clone occurred a few times. The V call is TRBV5-4, the J call TRBJ2-5; 9 bases map to TRBD2. The germline CDR1 and CDR2 sequences are SGHNT and YYREEE (reference sequence). The J segment lost 1 base and the V segment lost 5 bases, leaving 3 bases of the junction unmatched. The CDR3 loop spans 14 amino acids. The CDR3 sequence is CASSLAGVQETQYF. The CDR3, as DNA: TGTGCCAGCAGTTTAGCGGGGGTCCAAGAGACCCAGTACTTC.

This rearrangement joins TRBV5-5 to TRBJ2-3; D not certain. CDR1 is SGHKS and CDR2 is YYEKEE in the germline V gene (reference sequence). This CDR3 spans 12 amino acids. V lost 3 bases and J lost 6, with 8 bases in between. CDR3 amino acids: CASSSLLDTQYF. CDR3 in DNA: TGTGCCAGCAGCTCACTTCTGGATACGCAGTATTTT.

This clone was picked up one time. The chain links TRBV23-1 to TRBJ1-5, with 7 nucleotides matching TRBD1. TRBV23-1 is flagged as an ORF with uncertain function. CDR3 length: 16 amino acids. CDR3 in DNA: TGCCCCCGAAGACGGGACAGTCCCTATAGCAATCAGCCCCAGCATTTT. Its protein is CPRRRDSPYSNQPQHF.

The rearrangement links TRBV4-2 to TRBJ1-1, with unresolved D. Trimming took 0 bases from V and 1 from J, leaving 18 bases between them. The CDR3 extends over 18 amino acids. Germline V gene sequence: CDR1 LGHNA, CDR2 YNFKEQ. CDR3 in amino acids: CASSQDPSGSGGNTEAFF. CDR3 in DNA: TGTGCCAGCAGCCAAGACCCAAGTGGGTCGGGAGGGAACACTGAAGCTTTCTTT.

The gene calls are TRBV27 and TRBJ2-7; unclear D gene. The CDR3 totals 14 residues. The germline gives CDR1 MNHEY, CDR2 SMNVEV (reference sequence). Trimming pared 6 bases from V and 2 bases from J, leaving 14 bases between. CDR3 amino acids: CASSLVGTAYEQYF. In DNA form, the CDR3 reads TGTGCCAGCAGCCTAGTCGGAACCGCCTACGAGCAGTACTTC.

The chain carries TRBV9 and TRBJ1-1; D is perhaps TRBD1 (5 bases). This CDR3 has 14 residues. With 0 bases removed from V and 4 bases from J, the gap between germline ends came to 10 bases. CDR1 and CDR2 from the germline V gene are SGDLS and YYNGEE. The CDR3 bases are TGTGCCAGCAGCGTAGAGGGGCGCGGCACTGAAGCTTTCTTT. Translated, it gives CASSVEGRGTEAFF.

The gene calls are TRBV27 and TRBJ2-7; D possibly corresponds to TRBD2 (6 bases). This CDR3 spans 14 amino acids. Trimming pared 1 base from V and 5 bases from J, leaving 12 bases between. Germline CDR1 MNHEY, CDR2 SMNVEV (reference sequence). The CDR3 loop is CASSLYKEGHEQYF. The CDR3 bases are TGTGCCAGCAGTTTATATAAGGAGGGCCACGAGCAGTACTTC.

The rearrangement joins TRBV9 to TRBJ2-2, with TRBD1 as a possible D gene (6 bases). This CDR3 contains 16 residues. The V end lost 0 bases, the J end lost 3 bases, and 12 bases lay between the germline ends. Germline V lookup: CDR1 SGDLS, CDR2 YYNGEE. CDR3 DNA: TGTGCCAGCAGCGTAGTATCTGGGGGCGACACCGGGGAGCTGTTTTTT. Protein product: CASSVVSGGDTGELFF.

This clone was seen a handful of times. The chain employs TRBV10-3 and TRBJ2-1; TRBD2 aligns across 8 bases. Germline CDR1 ENHRY, CDR2 SYGVKD. This CDR3 is built from 13 residues. V dropped 8 bases and J dropped 5; count of bases not matched to a gene: 5. CDR3: CAIHPGGDNEQFF. DNA for the CDR3: TGTGCCATCCACCCGGGGGGGGACAATGAGCAGTTCTTC.

The DNA for the CDR3 is TGTGCCAGCAGTGACGGGACAGGGGGTGAAAAACTGTTTTTT. Encoded protein: CASSDGTGGEKLFF. The chain uses TRBV6-1 and TRBJ1-4, with TRBD1 matching over 11 bases. The CDR3 contains 14 residues. Unmatched junction bases numbered 1, after V lost 3 bases and J lost 7 bases. Germline V lookup: CDR1 MNHNS, CDR2 SASEGT.

This clone appeared a single time. The chain carries TRBV6-5 and TRBJ1-2; D is possibly TRBD1 (6 bases). CDR1 and CDR2 from the germline V gene are MNHEY and SVGAGI. The CDR3 totals 12 residues. V lost 7 bases and J 8 bases, leaving 14 bases between the germline ends. This CDR3 reads CASIDFGGGYTF. The CDR3 nucleotides are TGTGCCAGCATCGACTTTGGGGGCGGCTACACCTTC.

CDR3 nucleotides: TGTGCCAGCAGCCAGGAGGGCCGTGGAGATACGCAGTATTTT. This translates into CASSQEGRGDTQYF. The chain is built from TRBV9 and TRBJ2-3, with TRBD2 as a possible D gene (6 bases). CDR3 length: 14 residues. V gave up 4 bases and J gave up 5 bases, with 14 bases separating them. Per germline, CDR1 SGDLS and CDR2 YYNGEE.

DNA for the CDR3: TGTGCCATCGGGGGGGGAGGGTCCGGGGAGCTGTTTTTT. Translated: CAIGGGGSGELFF. V and J are TRBV10-3 and TRBJ2-2; TRBD2 matches 7 bases. Germline lookup yields CDR1 ENHRY and CDR2 SYGVKD. Trimming took 8 bases from V and 6 from J; bases not matched to a gene: 6. The CDR3 runs to 13 residues.

This clone was counted once. This rearrangement joins TRBV27 to TRBJ1-6; no reliable D call. The CDR3 consists of 22 residues. With 5 bases removed from V and 3 bases from J, the gap between germline ends came to 32 bases. The germline CDR1 and CDR2 sequences are MNHEY and SMNVEV (reference sequence). CDR3 protein: CASSLRGVRPREWEDYNSPLHF. The CDR3 bases are TGTGCCAGCAGTCTCCGTGGGGTGAGACCCCGGGAGTGGGAAGACTATAATTCACCCCTCCACTTT.

The V call is TRBV29-1, the J call TRBJ2-7; TRBD1 aligns across 8 bases. After removal of 3 bases from V and 2 bases from J, the junction contained 9 bases not matched to a gene. The CDR3 is made up of 15 amino acids. CDR1 is SQVTM and CDR2 is ANQGSEA in the germline V gene. In DNA, the CDR3 is TGCAGCGTTGACAATCCCGACAGGGGTACCTACGAGCAGTACTTC. Protein sequence: CSVDNPDRGTYEQYF.

This rearrangement joins TRBV9 to TRBJ2-1; TRBD2 agrees at 9 bases. Germline CDR1 is SGDLS and CDR2 is YYNGEE. The CDR3 has 16 amino acids. The trim removed 4 bases at V and 0 bases at J, leaving 5 bases unmatched. The CDR3 here is CASSSGAGGSYNEQFF. The CDR3 DNA follows: TGTGCCAGCAGCTCAGGAGCGGGAGGCTCCTACAATGAGCAGTTCTTC.